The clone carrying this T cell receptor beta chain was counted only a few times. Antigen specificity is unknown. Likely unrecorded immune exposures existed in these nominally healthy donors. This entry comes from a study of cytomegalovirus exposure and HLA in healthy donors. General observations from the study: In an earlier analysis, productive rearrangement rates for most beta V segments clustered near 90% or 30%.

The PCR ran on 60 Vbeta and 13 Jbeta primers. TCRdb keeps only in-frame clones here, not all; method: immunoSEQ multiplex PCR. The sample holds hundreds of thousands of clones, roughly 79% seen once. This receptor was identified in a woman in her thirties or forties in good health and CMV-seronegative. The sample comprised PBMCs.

The chain's CDR3 is CASSLSGGPNNEQFF. Here the CDR3 DNA reads TGTGCCAGCAGCCTAAGCGGGGGGCCCAACAATGAGCAGTTCTTC. This chain uses TRBV7-3 with TRBJ2-1; 9 bases agree with TRBD2. V lost 5 bases, J lost 5 bases, and 7 bases stayed unmatched. The germline gives CDR1 SGHTA, CDR2 FQGTGA. The CDR3 runs 15 residues.